A single sample gave rise to the 15 T cell receptor beta chains below, sequenced in a study of cytomegalovirus exposure and HLA in healthy donors (dated by TCRdb to the late 2010s). Libraries were built with the immunoSEQ multiplex PCR assay. For the multiplex PCR, a mixture combining 60 forward primers for TCR Vbeta segments and 13 reverse primers for TCR Jbeta segments was used. TCRdb holds this immuneACCESS table with in-frame rearrangements only. Some clones are missing; in checked studies, unresolved V genes explain under half, and the rest has no known cause. The sample table gives 120,000 to 150,000 clones. The ten top clones hold approximately 1.5% of the sample. The sequenced material came from PBMCs. Every receptor here comes from a woman aged 50 to 60 in good health and CMV-seronegative.

V gene TRBV28 combines with J gene TRBJ2-2; D uncertain. V gave up 6 bases and J gave up 1 base, with 6 bases separating them. The CDR3 runs to 13 residues. In germline, CDR1 is MDHEN, CDR2 SYDVKM. The CDR3 DNA follows: TGTGCCAGCAGCCTAGGGAACACCGGGGAGCTGTTTTTT. Translating gives CASSLGNTGELFF.

The gene calls are TRBV7-9 and TRBJ2-1; tentatively, D is TRBD2 (6 bases). Germline V gene data show CDR1 as SEHNR and CDR2 as FQNEAQ (reference sequence). The CDR3 extends over 14 amino acids. V dropped 0 bases and J dropped 5 bases, with 8 bases sitting between them. DNA for the CDR3: TGTGCCAGCAGCTTAGCGGGGGGTAACAATGAGCAGTTCTTC. Its protein product is CASSLAGGNNEQFF. The complete variable domain, with remaining parts taken from reference TRBV7-9 and TRBJ2-1, reads DTGVSQNPRHKITKRGQNVTFRCDPISEHNRLYWYRQTLGQGPEFLTYFQNEAQLEKSRLLSDRFSAERPKGSFSTLEIQRTEQGDSAMYLCASSLAGGNNEQFFGPGTRLTVL.

This chain uses TRBV19 with TRBJ2-2; 10 bases agree with TRBD2. Germline loops: CDR1 LNHDA, CDR2 SQIVND (reference sequence). V shed 9 bases and J 3 bases; nucleotides not matched to a gene: 10. The CDR3 runs 16 residues. The CDR3 DNA reads as TGTGCCAGAGGGAGACTAGCGGGTAACCACACCGGGGAGCTGTTTTTT. This gives the protein CARGRLAGNHTGELFF.

V is TRBV6-1 and J is TRBJ1-5; TRBD1 aligns across 10 bases. This CDR3 contains 14 residues. V trimming: 4 bases; J trimming: 4 bases; junction bases outside the gene matches: 1. Germline-derived CDR1 and CDR2 are MNHNS and SASEGT. CDR3 protein: CASSGGQGNQPQHF. CDR3 bases: TGTGCCAGCAGTGGGGGACAGGGGAATCAGCCCCAGCATTTT.

This chain uses TRBV4-3 with TRBJ2-1; 8 positions match TRBD2. This CDR3 spans 20 amino acids. J was trimmed by 1 base and V by 4 bases; bases with no gene match: 18. The germline V gene encodes CDR1 LGHNA and CDR2 YSLEER. The CDR3 DNA is TGCGCCAGCAGCCCGGGGACGGGAGGGCCGGGAATGGGTTCCTACAATGAGCAGTTCTTC. Protein: CASSPGTGGPGMGSYNEQFF.

The rearrangement joins TRBV19 to TRBJ2-2, with D unclear. Germline CDR1 is LNHDA and CDR2 is SQIVND (reference sequence). The CDR3 extends over 14 amino acids. Trimming took 3 bases from V and 1 from J, leaving 6 bases between them. Written as DNA, the CDR3 is TGTGCCAGTAGTATCAGGCTGAACACCGGGGAGCTGTTTTTT. Protein product: CASSIRLNTGELFF.

The chain recombines TRBV29-1 with TRBJ1-2; no definite D call. The CDR3 sequence is 13 residues long. V dropped 6 bases and J dropped 4 bases, with 15 bases sitting between them. Germline values: CDR1 SQVTM, CDR2 ANQGSEA. The CDR3 DNA reads as TGCAGCGTCGCAGCGGGAGGTTCCTATGGCTACACCTTC. Its protein product is CSVAAGGSYGYTF.

The chain couples TRBV5-1 to TRBJ2-7, with D possibly matching TRBD1 (6 bases). The germline CDR1 and CDR2 sequences are SGHRS and YFSETQ. The CDR3 covers 13 residues. Between the trimmed V and J ends, which lost 2 bases and 3 bases, there was a span of 9 bases. CDR3 region: CASSLRQDYEQYF. For the CDR3, the DNA is TGCGCCAGCAGCTTAAGACAGGACTACGAGCAGTACTTC.

The J gene is TRBJ2-3, the V gene TRBV30; D uncertain. Germline CDR1 and CDR2: GTSNPN and SVGIG (reference sequence). Deletions cut 4 bases from V and 2 bases from J, with 13 bases between. The CDR3 spans 14 residues. CDR3 sequence: CAWIAATNTDTQYF. The CDR3 region has the DNA TGTGCCTGGATAGCTGCGACCAACACAGATACGCAGTATTTT.

The chain links TRBV11-2 to TRBJ2-2; 10 bases line up with TRBD1. Per the germline V gene, CDR1 is SGHAT and CDR2 is FQNNGV. The J segment lost 6 bases and the V segment lost 4 bases, leaving 2 bases of the junction unmatched. The CDR3 loop spans 14 amino acids. CDR3 sequence: CASSSGQGPGELFF. As DNA, the CDR3 is TGTGCCAGCAGCTCGGGACAGGGGCCCGGGGAGCTGTTTTTT.

The chain combines TRBV18 with TRBJ2-1; TRBD1 matches at 9 bases. V shed 6 bases and J 7 bases; nucleotides not matched to a gene: 10. The V gene's germline CDR1 is KGHSH and CDR2 LQKENI. This CDR3 has 15 residues. CDR3 sequence reads: CASSSRDRVRNEQFF. CDR3 in DNA: TGTGCCAGCTCTAGCCGGGACAGGGTTAGAAATGAGCAGTTCTTC.

The gene calls are TRBV13 and TRBJ1-5; the match to TRBD1 covers 8 bases. Germline V gene lookup returns CDR1 PRHDT and CDR2 FYEKMQ (reference sequence). This CDR3 has 12 amino acids. The V gene end was trimmed by 6 bases and the J gene end by 7 bases; junction bases not matched to a gene: 2. The CDR3 sequence is CASSDRGQPQHF. In nucleotides, the CDR3 is TGTGCCAGCAGTGACAGGGGACAGCCCCAGCATTTT.

The J gene is TRBJ2-7, the V gene TRBV19, with D unclear. Trimming shortened V by 5 bases and J by 1 base, and 18 bases separated the two germline ends. The CDR3 has 16 residues. The germline V gene encodes CDR1 LNHDA and CDR2 SQIVND (reference sequence). The CDR3 region has the DNA TGTGCCAGTAGTCGAACCCACACGCCGTCATCCTACGAGCAGTACTTC. This encodes CASSRTHTPSSYEQYF.

The chain joins TRBV4-1 to TRBJ2-7; 11 bases match TRBD1. The CDR3 extends over 16 amino acids. V was pared by 2 bases and J by 2 bases, with 5 bases of the junction left unmatched. From germline, CDR1 is MGHRA and CDR2 YSYEKL. CDR3 DNA: TGCGCCAGCAGCCAACCGGGACAGGGGGTGCCCTACGAGCAGTACTTC. Encoded protein: CASSQPGQGVPYEQYF.

This rearrangement joins TRBV15 to TRBJ2-1, with 15 bases identical to TRBD2. The CDR3 consists of 18 residues. From germline, CDR1 is LNHNV and CDR2 YYDKDF (reference sequence). V dropped 1 base and J dropped 6; count of bases not matched to a gene: 7. The CDR3 sequence is CATSRGGTSGRTFNEQFF. DNA for the CDR3: TGTGCCACCAGCAGAGGTGGGACTAGCGGGAGGACTTTCAATGAGCAGTTCTTC.